This T cell receptor beta chain was identified during a study of low-dose radiotherapy and immunotherapy resistance in tumors. Turning to the study itself: Each fraction given to Cohort 2 every two weeks delivered 1 Gy, and the total reached 13 Gy over 26 weeks.

This clonotype was detected many times. Priming of first-strand cDNA relied on TRAV- and TRBV-specific primers (covering alpha and beta chains). Both a constant-region primer and a V-primer adapter served to amplify TCRs across 15 to 20 PCR cycles. The mRNA that was isolated underwent amplification by in vitro transcription. TCRdb re-called the reads with MiXCR, one entry per CDR3 protein. The repertoire holds more than 70,000 distinct CDR3 sequences, with roughly 19% as singletons. V lost 0 bases and J lost 4, with 16 bases in between. Per germline, CDR1 MNHEY and CDR2 SVGEGT. CDR3 length: 16 residues. Time point of the sample: after trial treatment. Treatment: LDRT plus nivolumab, ipilimumab, low-dose cyclophosphamide and aspirin (RACIN trial). As their treatment, donors received nivolumab, ipilimumab, aspirin, low-dose cyclophosphamide and low-dose radiotherapy.

The clonotype was recovered from a female donor with ovarian cancer. The starting material was PBMCs, obtained after low-dose radiotherapy plus immunotherapy. The V and J genes are TRBV6-2 or TRBV6-3 and TRBJ2-7; D might be TRBD1 or TRBD2, each matching 5 bases. CDR3 DNA sequence: TGTGCCAGCAGTTACTCGAGGCGGCTAGCAGGGTACGAGCAGTACTTC. It encodes CASSYSRRLAGYEQYF.